Listed below are T cell receptor beta chains from one sample, sequenced in a study of T cell changes during pregnancy in multiple sclerosis. Clones were read by immunoSEQ multiplex PCR, and TCRdb kept only the in-frame ones, dropping some. This table has 50,000 or so clones, 90% to 95% appearing once. Source: CD4+ T cells from peripheral blood mononuclear cells, taken in the second trimester of pregnancy. These receptors originate from a female donor with multiple sclerosis, enrolled in a pregnancy study. Both conserved end residues are part of each CDR3. The D gene is left open where the match is weak. Clone size is not always given. Where it is, it says once, few, many or a class for expanded clones.

TGCGCCAGCAGCCAAGAGTGGAGGGGTTTATACAATGAGCAGTTCTTC,CASSQEWRGLYNEQFF,TRBJ2-1,TRBV4-3,-,-
TGTGCCAGCAGAAGACAGGGGATCACAGGGGACACTGAAGCTTTCTTT,CASRRQGITGDTEAFF,TRBJ1-1,TRBV6-6,TRBD1,-
TGTGCCAGCAGCTTGTTGGCAGGGGGTCGGCGAATCTATGGCTACACCTTC,CASSLLAGGRRIYGYTF,TRBJ1-2,TRBV5-4,TRBD1,-
TGTGCCAGCAGTGTCTTCGGGACAGGGGTACAAGAGACCCAGTACTTC,CASSVFGTGVQETQYF,TRBJ2-5,TRBV6-1,TRBD1,-
TGTGCCAGCAGTTCGAACAGGCGGGGCGGTGGCCAGCCCCAGCATTTT,CASSSNRRGGGQPQHF,TRBJ1-5,TRBV6-6,-,-
TGTGCCAGCAGCCCGCAGGGGGACTATGGCTACACCTTC,CASSPQGDYGYTF,TRBJ1-2,TRBV7-2,TRBD1,-
TGCGCCAGCAGCCCCTGGACAGAGACCTACGAGCAGTACTTC,CASSPWTETYEQYF,TRBJ2-7,TRBV5-1,-,-
TGCAGCGTTGGGGGACAGGCCTTTGCAACTAATGAAAAACTGTTTTTT,CSVGGQAFATNEKLFF,TRBJ1-4,TRBV29-1,TRBD1,-
TGTGCCAGTAGTACGGTCACTACGGATTACGAGCAGTACTTC,CASSTVTTDYEQYF,TRBJ2-7,TRBV19,-,-
TGTGCCAGCAGTTACTCGAGGGCAGTCCTCTCCTACGAGCAGTACTTC,CASSYSRAVLSYEQYF,TRBJ2-7,TRBV6-5,-,-
TGTGCCAGCAGCCCTAGCGGGGGGGCCTCGAATGAGCAGTTCTTC,CASSPSGGASNEQFF,TRBJ2-1,TRBV5-4,TRBD2,-
TGCAGCGTTGAAGTACACAGGGTCGACACCGGGGAGCTGTTTTTT,CSVEVHRVDTGELFF,TRBJ2-2,TRBV29-1,-,-
TGTGCCAGCAGCCTCAACAGGGGGACTTCTAACAATCAGCCCCAGCATTTT,CASSLNRGTSNNQPQHF,TRBJ1-5,TRBV5-6,TRBD1,-
TGTGCCAGCAGCGCCAGGGAGGGAGAAAACATTCAGTACTTC,CASSAREGENIQYF,TRBJ2-4,TRBV9,TRBD2,-
TGTGCCAGCAGCGTACTAGGAGCCCCTGGCTATGGCTACACCTTC,CASSVLGAPGYGYTF,TRBJ1-2,TRBV9,-,-
TGTGCCAGTAGTACGGGACAGGGGGTTGAAAAACTGTTTTTT,CASSTGQGVEKLFF,TRBJ1-4,TRBV19,TRBD1,-
TGTGCCAGCAGCGGACAAACAGGGCATTCCTACGAGCAGTACTTC,CASSGQTGHSYEQYF,TRBJ2-7,TRBV9,-,-
TGTGCCAGCTCACGCGGCGGGGCGAGTTGGGCTAGCTATGGCTACACCTTC,CASSRGGASWASYGYTF,TRBJ1-2,TRBV18,-,-
TGTGCCAGCAGTGAAGCGCAAAGTAGGGGACAGGGAAGATACAATGAGCAGTTCTTC,CASSEAQSRGQGRYNEQFF,TRBJ2-1,TRBV6-1,TRBD1,few
TGTGCCAGCAGCTTATCCAGGGGGAGCACTGAAGCTTTCTTT,CASSLSRGSTEAFF,TRBJ1-1,TRBV7-2,TRBD1,-
TGTGCCAGCAGCTTACCGGGACAGGCAAACTATGGCTACACCTTC,CASSLPGQANYGYTF,TRBJ1-2,TRBV5-8,TRBD1,once
TGTGCCAGCAGCCCACCCCGGACAGGGATCTATGGCTACACCTTC,CASSPPRTGIYGYTF,TRBJ1-2,TRBV11-1,TRBD1,few
TGTGCCAGCACCCCGCGGGAAGGCTATGGCTACACCTTC,CASTPREGYGYTF,TRBJ1-2,TRBV7-8,-,-
TGTGCCAGCAGCGCTGCCCCGATAGCGGGACTAGCGGGGGGGGGTAACCAAGAGACCCAGTACTTC,CASSAAPIAGLAGGGNQETQYF,TRBJ2-5,TRBV9,TRBD2,-
TGCGCCAGCAGTCAATATGAGACAGGGGGCGAATCTCCCCATGGCTACACCTTC,CASSQYETGGESPHGYTF,TRBJ1-2,TRBV23-1,TRBD1,-
TGTGCCAGCAGTCGCCACGGACAGAGCACCGGGGAGCTGTTTTTT,CASSRHGQSTGELFF,TRBJ2-2,TRBV6-1,-,-
TGCGCCAGCAGCTTGGGTACTAGCGGGGTTACAGATACGCAGTATTTT,CASSLGTSGVTDTQYF,TRBJ2-3,TRBV5-1,TRBD2,-
TGTGCCAGCAGCATAACCGGGACAGTAGCCAAAAACATTCAGTACTTC,CASSITGTVAKNIQYF,TRBJ2-4,TRBV7-2,TRBD1,-
TGTGCCAGCAGCCCCGGACAGGACTATGGCTACACCTTC,CASSPGQDYGYTF,TRBJ1-2,TRBV7-3,TRBD1,-
TGTGCCTGGAGTGTACCGGGGGGTTTGACCCAGTACTTC,CAWSVPGGLTQYF,TRBJ2-5,TRBV30,TRBD2,-
TGTGCCAGCAGTTTATATTCAGGGGCCGATGGCTACACCTTC,CASSLYSGADGYTF,TRBJ1-2,TRBV27,-,-
TGTGCCAGCAGTGGGCTGGTCGGGGAGCTGTTTTTT,CASSGLVGELFF,TRBJ2-2,TRBV6-6,-,-
TGTGCCACCAGCAGTGATAGGGGGTGGCAAGAGACCCAGTACTTC,CATSSDRGWQETQYF,TRBJ2-5,TRBV15,-,-
TGTGCCAGCACCAGGACAGCGAACACTGAAGCTTTCTTT,CASTRTANTEAFF,TRBJ1-1,TRBV6-6,-,few
TGTGCCAGTAGTCAATTTAAACAGGGGTTCACTGAAGCTTTCTTT,CASSQFKQGFTEAFF,TRBJ1-1,TRBV19,TRBD1,-
TGTGCCAGCAACATTCAGGGGGGCAATGAGCAGTTCTTC,CASNIQGGNEQFF,TRBJ2-1,TRBV5-4,-,-
TGTGCCAGCAGCTTGGCCCGGGGCAATCAGCCCCAGCATTTT,CASSLARGNQPQHF,TRBJ1-5,TRBV5-8,-,-
TGTGCCAGCAGCTCACGGACCGGGGCAGATACGCAGTATTTT,CASSSRTGADTQYF,TRBJ2-3,TRBV11-3,-,-
TGCGCCAGCAGCGGGACAGGGATCACCGGGGAGCTGTTTTTT,CASSGTGITGELFF,TRBJ2-2,TRBV5-1,TRBD1,once
TGTGCCAGCAGCGTAGTTGGAGACAGGATCACAGATACGCAGTATTTT,CASSVVGDRITDTQYF,TRBJ2-3,TRBV9,-,-
TGTGCCTGGACCGCCGGACACGTCTCTGGAAACACCATATATTTT,CAWTAGHVSGNTIYF,TRBJ1-3,TRBV30,-,-
TGTGCCAGCAGTGTGGAAAGCGTGAACACTGAAGCTTTCTTT,CASSVESVNTEAFF,TRBJ1-1,TRBV2,-,once
TGTGCCAGCAGTGAAGTTCGGGGGGGGCAGCCCCAGCATTTT,CASSEVRGGQPQHF,TRBJ1-5,TRBV2,-,-
TGTGCCAGCAGCCTCGCAGGGACAGGGGTTTACAATGAGCAGTTCTTC,CASSLAGTGVYNEQFF,TRBJ2-1,TRBV7-2,TRBD1,-
TGTGCCAGCAGCCCTTTCCGAGAGACCCAGTACTTC,CASSPFRETQYF,TRBJ2-5,TRBV7-2,-,-
TGTGCCAGCAGCTTAGACAGGGCTGACGAAAAACTGTTTTTT,CASSLDRADEKLFF,TRBJ1-4,TRBV7-2,-,-
TGTGCCAGCAGCTTGGGTAGCAGAATCCAAGAGACCCAGTACTTC,CASSLGSRIQETQYF,TRBJ2-5,TRBV5-4,-,-
TGTGCCAGCAGCTTAGGACCGCAGACAGCCACAGCTTTCTTT,CASSLGPQTATAFF,TRBJ1-1,TRBV7-2,-,-
TGTGCCAGCAGCTCGTCTAGCGGGGGGGCATCTGAGCAGTACTTC,CASSSSSGGASEQYF,TRBJ2-7,TRBV7-6,TRBD2,-
TGTGCCAGCAGCTTATACCGGGGGGACACTGAAGCTTTCTTT,CASSLYRGDTEAFF,TRBJ1-1,TRBV7-2,-,-
TGTGCCAGCAGTCTGACGGGTACCTATGGCTACACCTTC,CASSLTGTYGYTF,TRBJ1-2,TRBV6-5,-,-
TGTGCCAGCAGCTTGGGTCGGGGGAGACTTGAGCAGTACTTC,CASSLGRGRLEQYF,TRBJ2-7,TRBV7-2,-,few
TGCGCCAGCAGCCAAGCGTCGGGGTATGGCTACACCTTC,CASSQASGYGYTF,TRBJ1-2,TRBV4-3,-,-
TGTGCCAGCAGTTACCTGGGGGGGAGGGTGAATGAAAAACTGTTTTTT,CASSYLGGRVNEKLFF,TRBJ1-4,TRBV28,-,-
TGTGCCAGTAGTACCCAGACAGGGGGCCACTACGAGCAGTACTTC,CASSTQTGGHYEQYF,TRBJ2-7,TRBV19,TRBD1,-
TGTGCCAGCAGCTTCCCCGGGACAGCTTATGGCTACACCTTC,CASSFPGTAYGYTF,TRBJ1-2,TRBV7-2,TRBD1,-
TGTGCCAGCAGCCTACAGGGGGCGAGGGGAAACATTCAGTACTTC,CASSLQGARGNIQYF,TRBJ2-4,TRBV7-2,TRBD1,-
TGTGCCAGCAGCTTAGATCAGGGAGGGGAAAAACTGTTTTTT,CASSLDQGGEKLFF,TRBJ1-4,TRBV7-2,-,-
TGTGCCAGCAGCCAAACGAACAGGGATCAGCCCCAGCATTTT,CASSQTNRDQPQHF,TRBJ1-5,TRBV7-9,-,-
TGCAGCGTTTGGCCGGGACAGGGGACCTACGAGCAGTACTTC,CSVWPGQGTYEQYF,TRBJ2-7,TRBV29-1,TRBD1,-